What follows are 15 T cell receptor beta chains derived from one specimen sequenced in a study of T cell responses to AZD1222 COVID-19 vaccine. Sequencing was performed with immunoSEQ multiplex PCR; in TCRdb, only in-frame clones are kept and a portion is missing. The sample comprises about 100,000 clones, around nine tenths of which are singletons, and about 5% rests with the top ten. The source material was peripheral blood, sampled 28 days after the second AZD1222 dose. These receptors all stem from an adult who received the AZD1222 COVID-19 vaccine.

The chain employs TRBV5-4 and TRBJ1-4; possible D gene TRBD1, 5 bases. The ends were cut back, 0 bases at V and 5 bases at J, with 8 bases in the middle. The CDR3 runs to 14 residues. Germline V gene lookup returns CDR1 SGHNT and CDR2 YYREEE (reference sequence). CDR3 in amino acids: CASSLDGTNEKLFF. Here the CDR3 DNA reads TGTGCCAGCAGCTTGGATGGGACGAATGAAAAACTGTTTTTT.

The chain carries TRBV2 and TRBJ2-7; D gene uncertain. Trimming removed 4 bases at V and 3 bases at J, with 10 bases between. This CDR3 comprises 13 residues. The germline gives CDR1 SNHLY, CDR2 FYNNEI. CDR3 bases: TGTGCCAGCAGTGCTGAGATTTACTACGAGCAGTACTTC. It specifies CASSAEIYYEQYF.

The genes are TRBV11-2 and TRBJ1-6; 10 bases are a match to TRBD1. The CDR3 length is 15 residues. J was trimmed by 10 bases and V by 3 bases; bases with no gene match: 6. Looked up from germline, CDR1 is SGHAT and CDR2 is FQNNGV. Here the CDR3 reads CASSFQGQGKSPLHF. The CDR3 coding sequence is TGTGCCAGCAGCTTCCAGGGACAGGGGAAGTCACCCCTCCACTTT. Variable domain in full (rest from reference TRBV11-2 and TRBJ1-6): EAGVAQSPRYKIIEKRQSVAFWCNPISGHATLYWYQQILGQGPKLLIQFQNNGVVDDSQLPKDRFSAERLKGVDSTLKIQPAKLEDSAVYLCASSFQGQGKSPLHFGNGTRLTVT.

The chain employs TRBV4-3 and TRBJ1-1; D not certain. CDR1 is LGHNA and CDR2 is YSLEER in the germline V gene. CDR3 size: 14 residues. With 0 bases removed from V and 4 bases from J, the gap between germline ends came to 9 bases. CDR3 residues: CASSQDSVGTEAFF. The CDR3 bases are TGCGCCAGCAGCCAAGATTCCGTCGGCACTGAAGCTTTCTTT.

The V and J genes are TRBV6-5 and TRBJ1-6, with TRBD1 as a possible D gene (5 bases). This CDR3 is built from 16 residues. Trimming shortened V by 4 bases and J by 0 bases, and 10 bases separated the two germline ends. Looked up from germline, CDR1 is MNHEY and CDR2 is SVGAGI. The CDR3 region is CASSFDSSSYNSPLHF. CDR3 bases: TGTGCCAGCAGTTTCGACAGTAGCTCCTATAATTCACCCCTCCACTTT.

The rearrangement links TRBV28 to TRBJ2-1; tentative D call: TRBD1 (7 bases). In germline, CDR1 is MDHEN, CDR2 SYDVKM. V shed 7 bases and J shed 12 bases, with 22 bases lying between them. The CDR3 runs 14 residues. The chain's CDR3 is CASTNPEGAPGQFF. In nucleotides, the CDR3 is TGTGCCAGCACCAACCCGGAGGGGGCCCCGGGGCAGTTCTTC.

CDR3 in DNA: TGTGCCAGCAGCCAAGGACAGGGTGCTGAAGCTTTCTTT. Residues: CASSQGQGAEAFF. The rearrangement joins TRBV7-6 to TRBJ1-1; 8 bases match TRBD1. Losses at the gene ends were 5 bases for V and 6 bases for J; bases not matched to a gene: 5. The CDR3 has 13 residues. Germline V CDR1 and CDR2: SGHVS, FNYEAQ.

The J gene is TRBJ1-1, the V gene TRBV28; D is perhaps TRBD1 (5 bases). V was clipped by 4 bases and J by 5 bases, with 8 bases between them. This CDR3 has 12 amino acids. Germline lookup yields CDR1 MDHEN and CDR2 SYDVKM. In DNA, the CDR3 is TGTGCCAGCAGTTGGGGGGGGACTGAAGCTTTCTTT. Translating it yields CASSWGGTEAFF.

The rearrangement joins TRBV19 to TRBJ2-3, with D maybe TRBD2 (6 bases). V was pared by 3 bases and J by 2 bases, with 12 bases between. The length of the CDR3 is 15 residues. Looked up from germline, CDR1 is LNHDA and CDR2 is SQIVND (reference sequence). The CDR3 protein is CASSMGGSVTDTQYF. DNA for the CDR3: TGTGCCAGTAGTATGGGGGGTAGCGTCACAGATACGCAGTATTTT. Looking up the rest from reference TRBV19 and TRBJ2-3 gives the full variable domain: DGGITQSPKYLFRKEGQNVTLSCEQNLNHDAMYWYRQDPGQGLRLIYYSQIVNDFQKGDIAEGYSVSREKKESFPLTVTSAQKNPTAFYLCASSMGGSVTDTQYFGPGTRLTVL.

This chain links TRBV5-1 with TRBJ1-2; D might be TRBD1 (5 bases). Germline assignment: CDR1 SGHRS and CDR2 YFSETQ. There are 14 residues in the CDR3. The V end lost 0 bases, the J end lost 8 bases, and 14 bases lay between the germline ends. The CDR3 sequence is CASSLVLQDGGYTF. CDR3 nucleotide sequence: TGCGCCAGCAGCTTGGTTTTACAGGACGGAGGCTACACCTTC.

The V and J genes are TRBV4-2 and TRBJ2-7; TRBD2 matches at 14 bases. The CDR3 sequence is 19 residues long. The germline CDR1 and CDR2 sequences are LGHNA and YNFKEQ. J gave up 1 base and V 5 bases, and 13 bases lay outside the gene matches. CDR3 in DNA: TGTGCCAGCAGCGGCCGGGCGACTAGCGGGGGGGCCCATTCCTACGAGCAGTACTTC. Protein sequence: CASSGRATSGGAHSYEQYF.

This sequence joins TRBV4-1 and TRBJ2-4, with a weak D call TRBD1 (5 bases). V shed 6 bases and J shed 3 bases, with 18 bases lying between them. The length of the CDR3 is 16 residues. The V gene's germline CDR1 is MGHRA and CDR2 YSYEKL. CDR3 coding DNA: TGCGCCAGCAGTCTGGGGCAGGTCTATGGCAAAAACATTCAGTACTTC. This gives the protein CASSLGQVYGKNIQYF.

The chain is built from TRBV28 and TRBJ2-1; 10 nucleotides agree with TRBD2. Germline V CDR1 and CDR2: MDHEN, SYDVKM. Losses at the gene ends were 5 bases for V and 7 bases for J; bases not matched to a gene: 8. The CDR3 consists of 15 residues. CDR3 sequence (DNA): TGTGCCAGCAGTCCCCCTAGCGGGGGAAGGAATGAGCAGTTCTTC. It translates to CASSPPSGGRNEQFF.

The chain is built from TRBV7-9 and TRBJ2-3; 9 bases fit TRBD2. The CDR3 has 15 amino acids. Germline V gene lookup returns CDR1 SEHNR and CDR2 FQNEAQ (reference sequence). The J segment lost 7 bases and the V segment lost 1 base, leaving 6 bases of the junction unmatched. CDR3 in DNA: TGTGCCAGCAGCTTAGTTGCGGGGGGGGAAAATACGCAGTATTTT. It encodes CASSLVAGGENTQYF.

This chain joins TRBV7-3 and TRBJ2-7, with 9 bases identical to TRBD1. The CDR3 length is 15 residues. Germline V gives CDR1 SGHTA, CDR2 FQGTGA. Germline trimming cut 7 bases from V and 2 bases from J; bases unmatched to any gene: 9. CDR3 bases: TGTGCCAGCAATAAACAGGGGGCTCACACCTACGAGCAGTACTTC. Protein sequence: CASNKQGAHTYEQYF.